This T cell receptor (beta chain) was identified in a study of beta chain features in type 1 diabetes. The authors reverse transcribed all of the isolated RNA, so sequencing captured expressed TCRB transcripts. Sequencing used immunoSEQ multiplex PCR; TCRdb keeps in-frame clones, though not all of them. The sample has some 140,000 clones; about 10% are singletons. Unmatched junction bases numbered 6, after V lost 1 base and J lost 5 bases. The germline gives CDR1 SGHAT, CDR2 FQNNGV. The CDR3 sequence is 17 residues long. By way of CD45RO/CCR7/CD25/CD127/CD95/CD27, the CD4+ regulatory, stem cell-like memory, central memory and naive cells were sorted.

The sequence was collected from a man aged 18 to 35 in good health. V usage is TRBV11-2 and J usage is TRBJ2-1, with 12 nucleotides matching TRBD1. Sequenced: central memory CD4+ T cells from blood. The CDR3 sequence: CASSLVSGQGAHNEQFF. The CDR3 bases are TGTGCCAGCAGCTTAGTTTCGGGACAGGGGGCGCACAATGAGCAGTTCTTC.